The 28 T cell receptor beta chains below all came from one sample that was sequenced in a study of metastatic and nonmetastatic thyroid tumors. TCRdb re-clonotyped the PCR reads via MiXCR. This sample has about 93,000 clones; roughly 12% occur once, and the top ten carry around 11%. No treatment of any kind had been given to any patient before thyroid surgery. What was sequenced was blood. These TCRs come from a female donor with papillary thyroid cancer or a benign thyroid nodule (not recorded which). Some clones in this sample may be carry-over from other donors' samples.

This clone came up a few times. This could be a read error, since a much larger clone is one nucleotide away. This chain joins TRBV20-1 and TRBJ1-1; D gene unclear. The CDR3 totals 11 residues. The germline V gene has CDR1 DFQATT and CDR2 SNEGSKA (reference sequence). Between the trimmed V and J ends, which lost 3 bases and 0 bases, there was a span of 2 bases. CDR3 loop: CSARVNTEAFF. The DNA for the CDR3 is TGCAGTGCTAGGGTGAACACTGAAGCTTTCTTT.

This clone was counted ten times or more. The V and J genes are TRBV7-2 and TRBJ1-5; the D is unclear. Germline-derived CDR1 and CDR2 are SGHTA and FQGNSA. Trimming stripped 4 bases from V and 1 base from J, with 8 bases between. The CDR3 runs to 14 residues. The CDR3 DNA sequence: TGTGCCAGCAGCTCTGGGATAAGCAATCAGCCCCAGCATTTT. Its translation: CASSSGISNQPQHF.

This clone came up many times. The DNA for the CDR3 is TGTGCCAGCTCACCACGAAATCTGCCCGGGACACCTACCTACAATGAGCAGTTCTTC. It specifies CASSPRNLPGTPTYNEQFF. This chain uses TRBV18 with TRBJ2-1, with D perhaps TRBD1 (6 bases). Trimming cost V 1 base and J 2 bases, with 21 bases left between them. Germline V gene data show CDR1 as KGHSH and CDR2 as LQKENI. The CDR3 sequence is 19 residues long.

This clone was observed a handful of times. The same CDR3 is also encoded by other DNA sequences in this sample. The chain links TRBV6-2 or TRBV6-3 to TRBJ2-2, with D maybe TRBD2 (7 bases). The length of the CDR3 is 14 residues. Looked up from germline, CDR1 is MNHEY and CDR2 is SVGEGT. Trimming took 5 bases from V and 6 from J, leaving 13 bases between them. The CDR3 DNA follows: TGTGCCAGCAGTCAACTAGGGGGGGCCGGGGAGCTGTTTTTT. Translated, it gives CASSQLGGAGELFF.

The rearrangement uses TRBV6-2 or TRBV6-3 and TRBJ1-6; 7 bases are shared with TRBD1. V gave up 0 bases and J gave up 10 bases; unmatched junction bases: 9. Per the germline V gene, CDR1 is MNHEY and CDR2 is SVGEGT. This CDR3 is built from 16 residues. The CDR3 sequence is CASSYSSAGGVSPLHF. DNA of the CDR3: TGTGCCAGCAGTTACTCGTCGGCAGGGGGTGTCTCACCCCTCCACTTT.

Many counts were recorded for this clone. The chain links TRBV9 to TRBJ1-2; D possibly corresponds to TRBD1 (6 bases). The germline V gene encodes CDR1 SGDLS and CDR2 YYNGEE. Trimming cost V 0 bases and J 2 bases, with 14 bases left between them. The CDR3 extends over 16 amino acids. The CDR3 spells CASSVGRDTENYGYTF. The DNA for the CDR3 is TGTGCCAGCAGCGTAGGTCGGGACACTGAAAACTATGGCTACACCTTC.

This clone was found many times. A read error may produce the germline difference seen at one junction end. The chain recombines TRBV5-5 with TRBJ2-5; no firm D call. The CDR3 runs 17 residues. Germline lookup yields CDR1 SGHKS and CDR2 YYEKEE (reference sequence). The CDR3 DNA sequence: TGTGCCAGCACCTTGGGTGGGTTTTCCCCCCATCAAGAGACCCAGTACTTC. This sequence encodes CASTLGGFSPHQETQYF.

This clone has only a few counts. A single base separates this from a much larger clone, so it may be a read error. Other nucleotide sequences in the sample specify the same CDR3. The chain is built from TRBV6-2 or TRBV6-3 and TRBJ2-5, with 8 nucleotides matching TRBD2. This CDR3 comprises 15 residues. The junction had 10 bases not matched to a gene; V was cut back by 6 bases and J by 4 bases. The V gene's germline CDR1 is MNHEY and CDR2 SVGEGT. The CDR3 region has the DNA TGTGCCAGCAGAACCGGACTAGCTGGAGTAGAGACCCAGTACTTC. It yields the protein CASRTGLAGVETQYF.

This clone was picked up many times. The V gene is TRBV7-6, the J gene TRBJ2-3; 8 nucleotides align to TRBD2. The CDR3 sequence is 18 residues long. Germline V gene sequence: CDR1 SGHVS, CDR2 FNYEAQ. After removal of 5 bases from V and 0 bases from J, the junction contained 13 bases not matched to a gene. The CDR3 nucleotides read TGTGCCAGCAGCCCGAGTCCGCGGGAGGTCGATAGCACAGATACGCAGTATTTT. Encoded protein: CASSPSPREVDSTDTQYF.

This clone was seen a few times. The chain links TRBV28 to TRBJ2-2; no definite D call. V was shortened by 3 bases and J by 10 bases, with 24 bases between the two germline ends. This CDR3 comprises 17 residues. Germline-derived CDR1 and CDR2 are MDHEN and SYDVKM. Here the CDR3 DNA reads TGTGCCAGCAGTTTGTACGCGGTAGACGGCCAAGGCGCGGAGCTGTTTTTT. It is translated as CASSLYAVDGQGAELFF.

In regard to this clone: The conserved closing phenylalanine or tryptophan is absent in this CDR3, likely reflecting a read error. The V gene is TRBV6-1, the J gene TRBJ2-6; D ambiguous. V lost 3 bases and J lost 1, with 7 bases in between. The CDR3 spans 15 residues. CDR1 is MNHNS, CDR2 SASEGT, per germline. CDR3 amino acids: CASSEQASGANVLTL. The CDR3 region has the DNA TGTGCCAGCAGTGAGCAGGCTTCTGGGGCCAACGTCCTGACTTTA.

This clone was seen many times. The chain employs TRBV4-2 and TRBJ2-3; 7 nucleotides line up with TRBD1. The CDR3 is 15 amino acids. V gave up 2 bases and J gave up 0 bases; unmatched junction bases: 2. Germline values: CDR1 LGHNA, CDR2 YNFKEQ. CDR3 protein: CASSQSRGSTDTQYF. DNA of the CDR3: TGTGCCAGCAGCCAAAGCAGGGGGAGCACAGATACGCAGTATTTT.

This clone was observed at least ten times. The J gene is TRBJ2-7, the V gene TRBV12-3 or TRBV12-4, with D possibly TRBD1 on 6 matching bases. The CDR3 loop spans 13 amino acids. V was shortened by 1 base and J by 6 bases, with 10 bases between the two germline ends. As DNA, the CDR3 is TGTGCCAGCAGTTTAGTTACAGGGCGCGAGCAGTACTTC. Translating it yields CASSLVTGREQYF.

Remarks on this clone: Other DNA sequences from this sample encode an identical CDR3 as well. The V gene is TRBV18, the J gene TRBJ1-1; no clear D gene. The CDR3 consists of 16 residues. Germline values: CDR1 KGHSH, CDR2 LQKENI. V was shortened by 2 bases and J by 1 base, with 14 bases between the two germline ends. CDR3 sequence: CASSPYPGVSNTEAFF. CDR3 DNA: TGTGCCAGCTCACCATATCCCGGGGTTTCGAACACTGAAGCTTTCTTT.

This clone has ten or more counts. The sample has other DNA sequences that encode this CDR3 too. The rearrangement uses TRBV9 and TRBJ2-7; a weak D match, TRBD2 (5 bases). CDR1 and CDR2 from the germline V gene are SGDLS and YYNGEE. The CDR3 runs 14 residues. V was shortened by 0 bases and J by 3 bases, with 10 bases between the two germline ends. This CDR3 reads CASSVAPRGYEQYF. The CDR3 nucleotides are TGTGCCAGCAGCGTAGCGCCCCGGGGCTACGAGCAGTACTTC. Drawing the rest from reference TRBV9 and TRBJ2-7, the complete variable domain is DSGVTQTPKHLITATGQRVTLRCSPRSGDLSVYWYQQSLDQGLQFLIQYYNGEERAKGNILERFSAQQFPDLHSELNLSSLELGDSALYFCASSVAPRGYEQYFGPGTRLTVT.

This clone occurred many times. Other nucleotide sequences in the sample specify the same CDR3. CDR3 in amino acids: CAWSVGGSSYEQYF. CDR3 sequence (DNA): TGTGCCTGGAGTGTGGGTGGAAGCTCCTACGAGCAGTACTTC. The chain uses TRBV30 and TRBJ2-7, with D hard to call. The CDR3 has 14 amino acids. Between the trimmed V and J ends, which lost 0 bases and 0 bases, there was a span of 9 bases. In germline, CDR1 is GTSNPN, CDR2 SVGIG (reference sequence).

This clone has at least ten counts. The J gene is TRBJ2-5, the V gene TRBV2; no reliable D call. The CDR3 covers 15 residues. V was cut by 7 bases and J by 5 bases, with 20 bases left in between. From germline, CDR1 is SNHLY and CDR2 FYNNEI. CDR3 nucleotide sequence: TGTGCCAGCAAGGAGTGGATCGATACTGTGGAGACCCAGTACTTC. It translates to CASKEWIDTVETQYF. Full variable domain (remainder filled in from reference TRBV2 and TRBJ2-5): EPEVTQTPSHQVTQMGQEVILRCVPISNHLYFYWYRQILGQKVEFLVSFYNNEISEKSEIFDDQFSVERPDGSNFTLKIRSTKLEDSAMYFCASKEWIDTVETQYFGPGTRLLVL.

This clone was seen at least ten times. Other DNA sequences within the sample encode an identical CDR3. The rearrangement links TRBV2 to TRBJ2-5; no clear D. The germline V gene encodes CDR1 SNHLY and CDR2 FYNNEI. CDR3 length: 13 residues. The germline V and J ends were trimmed by 6 bases and 1 base, with 9 bases remaining between them. The CDR3 bases are TGTGCCAGCAGACCGTGGACCCAAGAGACCCAGTACTTC. Its protein product is CASRPWTQETQYF.

The table lists this clone with many counts. Additional DNA sequences in this sample encode the identical CDR3. The chain carries TRBV7-9 and TRBJ2-1; D is possibly TRBD2 (6 bases). The V end lost 3 bases, the J end lost 2 bases, and 8 bases lay between the germline ends. This CDR3 spans 14 amino acids. Germline V gene sequence: CDR1 SEHNR, CDR2 FQNEAQ (reference sequence). CDR3 in DNA: TGTGCCAGCAGCTTTGCGGGACCCTACAATGAGCAGTTCTTC. Translation gives CASSFAGPYNEQFF. Based on the CDR3 plus reference TRBV7-9 and TRBJ2-1, the full variable domain is DTGVSQNPRHKITKRGQNVTFRCDPISEHNRLYWYRQTLGQGPEFLTYFQNEAQLEKSRLLSDRFSAERPKGSFSTLEIQRTEQGDSAMYLCASSFAGPYNEQFFGPGTRLTVL.

This clone was found a few times. CDR3 residues: CASSLGASGSKRYWYEQYF. For the CDR3, the DNA is TGCGCCAGCAGCTTGGGGGCTAGCGGGAGCAAAAGGTATTGGTACGAGCAGTACTTC. This chain connects TRBV5-1 to TRBJ2-7; 10 nucleotides line up with TRBD2. The CDR3 has 19 residues. Looked up from germline, CDR1 is SGHRS and CDR2 is YFSETQ. With 0 bases clipped from V and 4 bases from J, the junction kept 16 bases outside the gene matches.

This clone was seen at least ten times. This may come from a read error, since a much larger clone is one base off. Distinct nucleotide sequences in the sample also encode this CDR3. The genes are TRBV12-3 or TRBV12-4 and TRBJ2-3, with D possibly being TRBD2 (5 bases). V gave up 4 bases and J gave up 2 bases, with 13 bases separating them. The CDR3 totals 15 residues. The CDR3 DNA follows: TGTGCCAGCAGTTGGGTGGGAGTTGTCACAGATACGCAGTATTTT. Translating it yields CASSWVGVVTDTQYF.

The table lists this clone with many counts. The chain recombines TRBV6-1 with TRBJ2-5; D possibly corresponds to TRBD2 (6 bases). V lost 2 bases and J 2 bases, leaving 12 bases between the germline ends. From germline, CDR1 is MNHNS and CDR2 SASEGT. The CDR3 loop spans 15 amino acids. DNA of the CDR3: TGTGCCAGCAGTGAAATCCCGACTAGTCAAGAGACCCAGTACTTC. It translates to CASSEIPTSQETQYF.

Many counts were recorded for this clone. The chain carries TRBV19 and TRBJ1-2, with D unresolved. This CDR3 region has 15 residues. From germline, CDR1 is LNHDA and CDR2 SQIVND (reference sequence). V was clipped by 1 base and J by 4 bases, with 13 bases between them. The CDR3 sequence: CASSIAHTTPYGYTF. In DNA, the CDR3 is TGTGCCAGTAGTATAGCGCACACCACCCCCTATGGCTACACCTTC.

This clone was counted ten times or more. The chain carries TRBV19 and TRBJ1-2; 8 bases are a match to TRBD1. The CDR3 consists of 14 residues. The V segment lost 9 bases and the J segment 8 bases; nucleotides outside the gene matches: 14. Germline V gene lookup returns CDR1 LNHDA and CDR2 SQIVND (reference sequence). The CDR3 reads CASRDRHPPGGYTF. The CDR3 DNA reads as TGTGCCAGCCGGGACAGGCATCCGCCGGGCGGCTACACCTTC.

The rearrangement joins TRBV5-4 to TRBJ2-4; tentatively, D is TRBD1 or TRBD2 (5 bases each). This CDR3 contains 13 residues. V lost 3 bases to trimming and J lost 9 bases, with 13 bases between them. Per the germline V gene, CDR1 is SGHNT and CDR2 is YYREEE (reference sequence). The CDR3 coding sequence is TGTGCCAGCAGCTGGGACCCTACGGGCATTCAGTACTTC. This translates into CASSWDPTGIQYF.

A note on this clone: This could be a read error, since a much larger clone is one nucleotide away. This sequence joins TRBV29-1 and TRBJ2-6; perhaps TRBD1 as D (6 bases). Germline CDR1 is SQVTM and CDR2 is ANQGSEA. The CDR3 has 14 residues. The germline V and J ends were trimmed by 4 bases and 6 bases, with 13 bases remaining between them. Here the CDR3 reads CSVASGVVANVLTF. The DNA for the CDR3 is TGCAGCGTTGCATCAGGGGTCGTGGCCAACGTCCTGACTTTC.

This clone was observed at least ten times. This sequence joins TRBV6-2 or TRBV6-3 and TRBJ2-2; tentative D call: TRBD1 (6 bases). Germline CDR1 reads MNHEY; CDR2 reads SVGEGT. There are 16 residues in the CDR3. V was clipped by 5 bases and J by 1 base, with 14 bases between them. CDR3 DNA sequence: TGTGCCAGCAGTAATAGGCTCAGGGGGAACACCGGGGAGCTGTTTTTT. Translated, it gives CASSNRLRGNTGELFF.

Concerning this clone itself: This sequence may be a read error, since a much larger clone differs from it by one base. The chain uses TRBV6-1 and TRBJ1-4; tentatively, D is TRBD1 (5 bases). The CDR3 covers 15 residues. Germline CDR1 and CDR2: MNHNS and SASEGT. This CDR3 is CASSVYRSTNEKLVF. DNA of the CDR3: TGTGCCAGCAGTGTTTACAGGTCGACTAATGAAAAACTGGTTTTT.